This note documents a single T cell receptor beta chain sequence. As processed by the authors: Amplifying reference gene primers gave estimates of nucleated cell counts. Repertoires were generated with immunoSEQ multiplex PCR, while TCRdb's copy carries only in-frame clones and drops some. V and J calls and clone size are as listed in that table; D and trimming were resolved from the DNA. The sample shows around 73,000 clones, about four fifths of them seen only once. This sample was taken from a study of blood T cell repertoires in COVID-19. Looking at the study overall: Samples of COVID-19 (acute and convalescent) were obtained from the United States, Italy and Spain. T cells, B-cell-depleted T cells, or PBMCs supplied cDNA or gDNA.

Trimming removed 0 bases at V and 1 base at J, with 13 bases between. The germline CDR1 and CDR2 sequences are PRHDT and FYEKMQ (reference sequence). This CDR3 has 16 amino acids. The chain is built from TRBV13 and TRBJ2-7; a possible D gene is TRBD1 (6 bases). The sample taken for sequencing was peripheral blood. The TCR was taken from a human donor in a cohort sampled during active COVID-19. CDR3 in amino acids: CASSLGLSGQSYEQYF. CDR3 coding DNA: TGTGCCAGCAGCTTAGGCCTCTCGGGACAATCCTACGAGCAGTACTTC.